These 4 T cell receptor beta chains were all obtained from the same sample, sequenced in a study of CD8 T cells in Susac syndrome (dated by TCRdb to between 2018 and 2021). The method behind the library was the immunoSEQ multiplex PCR assay. RNA was extracted using the RNeasy kit, and roughly 0.5 to 1 microgram was reverse transcribed with random hexamers. The public reads were reprocessed in TCRdb via fastp at Q25 and MiXCR, keeping in-frame beta chains. For every CDR3 protein sequence, its rows merge into one entry that carries the most common genes and DNA. In this sample the table shows around 130,000 distinct CDR3 sequences, roughly 92% of which occur a single time. The ten largest account for 0.095% to 0.1% of the sample. The specimen sequenced was CD4+ T cells from PBMCs. The receptors were sampled from a human donor in good health.

The chain recombines TRBV12-3 or TRBV12-4 with TRBJ1-1; unclear D gene. The CDR3 length is 15 residues. Trimming removed 6 bases at V and 1 base at J, with 15 bases between. The chain's CDR3 is CASSPRRAENTEAFF. CDR3 DNA sequence: TGTGCCAGCAGCCCACGAAGGGCAGAGAACACTGAAGCTTTCTTT.

The chain recombines TRBV5-5 with TRBJ2-7, with no clear D. V was pared by 1 base and J by 2 bases, with 4 bases between. The CDR3 has 12 residues. Looked up from germline, CDR1 is SGHKS and CDR2 is YYEKEE (reference sequence). CDR3 nucleotides: TGTGCCAGCAGCTTGAACGCCTACGAGCAGTACTTC. Translation: CASSLNAYEQYF. Combining the CDR3 with reference TRBV5-5 and TRBJ2-7 gives the whole variable domain DAGVTQSPTHLIKTRGQQVTLRCSPISGHKSVSWYQQVLGQGPQFIFQYYEKEERGRGNFPDRFSARQFPNYSSELNVNALLLGDSALYLCASSLNAYEQYFGPGTRLTVT.

The chain uses TRBV14 and TRBJ1-2; D is unresolved. This CDR3 has 12 residues. The ends were cut back, 0 bases at V and 7 bases at J, with 6 bases in the middle. Looked up from germline, CDR1 is SGHDN and CDR2 is FVKESK. The CDR3 here is CASSQEGVGYTF. The CDR3 bases are TGTGCCAGCAGCCAAGAAGGAGTTGGCTACACCTTC.

The chain links TRBV18 to TRBJ2-2; D call uncertain. Trimming stripped 1 base from V and 0 bases from J, with 9 bases between. Germline V gene data show CDR1 as KGHSH and CDR2 as LQKENI. The CDR3 is made up of 16 amino acids. The CDR3 reads CASSPLGITNTGELFF. The CDR3 nucleotides are TGTGCCAGCTCACCACTTGGGATAACGAACACCGGGGAGCTGTTTTTT.